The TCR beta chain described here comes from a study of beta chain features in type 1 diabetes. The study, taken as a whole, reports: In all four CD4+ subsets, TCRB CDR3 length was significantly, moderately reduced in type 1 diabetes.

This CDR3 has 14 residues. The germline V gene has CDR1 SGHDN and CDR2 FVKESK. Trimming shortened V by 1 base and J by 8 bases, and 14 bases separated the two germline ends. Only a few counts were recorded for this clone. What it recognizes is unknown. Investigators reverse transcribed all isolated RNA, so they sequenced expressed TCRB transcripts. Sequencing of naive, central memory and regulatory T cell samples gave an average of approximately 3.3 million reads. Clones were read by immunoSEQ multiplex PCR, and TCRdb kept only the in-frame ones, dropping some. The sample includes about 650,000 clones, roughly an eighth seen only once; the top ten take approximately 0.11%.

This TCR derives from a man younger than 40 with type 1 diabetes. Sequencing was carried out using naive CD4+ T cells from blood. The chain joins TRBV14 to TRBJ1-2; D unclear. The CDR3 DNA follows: TGTGCCAGCAGCCAAGTCAGGCTGCCCGGGGGCTACACCTTC. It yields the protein CASSQVRLPGGYTF.